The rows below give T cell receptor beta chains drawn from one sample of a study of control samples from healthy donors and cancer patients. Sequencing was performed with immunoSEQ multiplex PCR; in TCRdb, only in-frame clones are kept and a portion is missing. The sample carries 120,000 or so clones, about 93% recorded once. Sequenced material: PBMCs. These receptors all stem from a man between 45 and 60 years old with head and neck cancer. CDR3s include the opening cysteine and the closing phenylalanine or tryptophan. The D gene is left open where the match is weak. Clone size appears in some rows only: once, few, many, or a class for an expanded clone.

CDR3: CASSGLGGTGELFF; DNA: TGTGCCAGCAGTGGACTGGGGGGCACCGGGGAGCTGTTTTTT; J: TRBJ2-2; D: -; V: TRBV2; size: once
CDR3: CASQVRTPYEQYF; DNA: TGTGCCAGCCAAGTCCGGACGCCTTACGAGCAGTACTTC; J: TRBJ2-7; D: -; V: TRBV28; size: -
CDR3: CASSIHPDEQYF; DNA: TGTGCCAGTAGTATACACCCGGACGAGCAGTACTTC; J: TRBJ2-7; D: -; V: TRBV19; size: few
CDR3: CASSDSTGQVTYEQYF; DNA: TGTGCCAGCAGCGATTCAACCGGACAGGTAACCTACGAGCAGTACTTC; J: TRBJ2-7; D: TRBD1; V: TRBV2; size: -
CDR3: CASRRQLNTEAFF; DNA: TGCGCCAGCAGAAGACAGTTGAACACTGAAGCTTTCTTT; J: TRBJ1-1; D: -; V: TRBV5-1; size: -
CDR3: CASSPARKTWDEQFF; DNA: TGTGCCAGCTCACCGGCCCGGAAAACCTGGGATGAGCAGTTCTTC; J: TRBJ2-1; D: -; V: TRBV18; size: once
CDR3: CAKRGGQGGYGYTF; DNA: TGTGCCAAGAGAGGGGGACAGGGGGGATATGGCTACACCTTC; J: TRBJ1-2; D: TRBD1; V: TRBV2; size: once
CDR3: CASSQTGTDTQYF; DNA: TGTGCCAGCAGCCAAACCGGCACAGATACGCAGTATTTT; J: TRBJ2-3; D: -; V: TRBV12-3/TRBV12-4; size: -
CDR3: CASSPWQGNEKLFF; DNA: TGTGCCAGCTCACCATGGCAGGGCAACGAAAAACTGTTTTTT; J: TRBJ1-4; D: -; V: TRBV18; size: -
CDR3: CASSVVTGELFF; DNA: TGTGCCAGCAGCGTTGTTACCGGGGAGCTGTTTTTT; J: TRBJ2-2; D: -; V: TRBV9; size: -
CDR3: CASSLLGPASDTGELFF; DNA: TGTGCCAGCAGCCTTCTAGGACCGGCGAGTGACACCGGGGAGCTGTTTTTT; J: TRBJ2-2; D: -; V: TRBV3-1/TRBV3-2; size: -
CDR3: CASSLAINQPQHF; DNA: TGCGCCAGCAGCTTGGCCATCAATCAGCCCCAGCATTTT; J: TRBJ1-5; D: -; V: TRBV5-1; size: -
CDR3: CATSDMGSTGELFF; DNA: TGTGCCACCAGTGATATGGGCTCCACCGGGGAGCTGTTTTTT; J: TRBJ2-2; D: -; V: TRBV24-1; size: -
CDR3: CATSRGETQYF; DNA: TGTGCCACGTCGAGGGGAGAGACCCAGTACTTC; J: TRBJ2-5; D: -; V: TRBV19; size: -
CDR3: CASSGDRGLNGYTF; DNA: TGTGCCAGCAGCGGCGACAGGGGGCTTAATGGCTACACCTTC; J: TRBJ1-2; D: TRBD1; V: TRBV14; size: -
CDR3: CASSTGQGSTQYF; DNA: TGTGCCAGTAGTACCGGACAGGGGTCGACCCAGTACTTC; J: TRBJ2-5; D: TRBD1; V: TRBV19; size: -
CDR3: CASSGQDTQYF; DNA: TGCGCCAGCTCAGGCCAAGATACGCAGTATTTT; J: TRBJ2-3; D: -; V: TRBV5-1; size: -
CDR3: CASRETSGAPQETQYF; DNA: TGTGCCAGCAGGGAGACTAGCGGGGCGCCCCAAGAGACCCAGTACTTC; J: TRBJ2-5; D: TRBD2; V: TRBV3-1/TRBV3-2; size: few
CDR3: CASRGDRSSYNEQFF; DNA: TGTGCCAGCAGGGGGGACAGGAGCTCCTACAATGAGCAGTTCTTC; J: TRBJ2-1; D: TRBD1; V: TRBV5-6; size: -
CDR3: CAWSVGNEQYF; DNA: TGTGCCTGGAGTGTAGGAAACGAGCAGTACTTC; J: TRBJ2-7; D: -; V: TRBV30; size: -
CDR3: CASSGTGTGGSGYTF; DNA: TGTGCCAGCAGTGGCACCGGGACAGGGGGCTCTGGCTACACCTTC; J: TRBJ1-2; D: TRBD1; V: TRBV27; size: -
CDR3: CASSLGGRTEDDYTF; DNA: TGTGCCAGCAGCTTGGGAGGACGGACCGAAGATGACTACACCTTC; J: TRBJ1-2; D: -; V: TRBV5-4; size: -
CDR3: CASSPLQGRDTEAFF; DNA: TGTGCCAGCTCACCACTACAGGGAAGGGACACTGAAGCTTTCTTT; J: TRBJ1-1; D: -; V: TRBV18; size: -
CDR3: CASSQDRTSGSNQPQHF; DNA: TGCGCCAGCAGCCAAGATAGAACCTCTGGGAGCAATCAGCCCCAGCATTTT; J: TRBJ1-5; D: -; V: TRBV4-3; size: -
CDR3: CASSLVTGASTDTQYF; DNA: TGTGCCAGCAGCTTGGTTACAGGAGCTAGCACAGATACGCAGTATTTT; J: TRBJ2-3; D: -; V: TRBV5-6; size: once
CDR3: CATSQGTANEKLFF; DNA: TGTGCCACCAGCCAGGGGACGGCTAATGAAAAACTGTTTTTT; J: TRBJ1-4; D: -; V: TRBV24-1; size: once
CDR3: CASSQETTSGKIYEQYF; DNA: TGTGCCAGCAGCCAGGAAACTACTAGCGGAAAGATCTACGAGCAGTACTTC; J: TRBJ2-7; D: TRBD2; V: TRBV4-2; size: -
CDR3: CAWSDPAHLSNQPQHF; DNA: TGTGCCTGGAGTGATCCCGCACACCTTAGCAATCAGCCCCAGCATTTT; J: TRBJ1-5; D: -; V: TRBV30; size: -
CDR3: CSVSRVATGELFF; DNA: TGCAGCGTTTCCAGGGTGGCGACCGGGGAGCTGTTTTTT; J: TRBJ2-2; D: -; V: TRBV29-1; size: -
CDR3: CASSYNRGSSYEQYF; DNA: TGTGCCAGCAGCTACAACAGGGGTAGCTCCTACGAGCAGTACTTC; J: TRBJ2-7; D: TRBD1; V: TRBV7-8; size: -
CDR3: CASSLGGAGARQPQHF; DNA: TGTGCCAGCAGCTTAGGGGGCGCGGGGGCGCGTCAGCCCCAGCATTTT; J: TRBJ1-5; D: -; V: TRBV7-9; size: -
CDR3: CASSSKGGPQHF; DNA: TGTGCCAGCAGCTCCAAAGGGGGGCCCCAGCATTTT; J: TRBJ1-5; D: -; V: TRBV7-2; size: -
CDR3: CASSFRQSFMNTEAFF; DNA: TGCGCCAGCAGCTTCCGACAGTCTTTCATGAACACTGAAGCTTTCTTT; J: TRBJ1-1; D: -; V: TRBV5-1; size: -
CDR3: CASSLRHVEQYF; DNA: TGTGCCAGCAGCCTACGACATGTCGAGCAGTACTTC; J: TRBJ2-7; D: -; V: TRBV6-6; size: -
CDR3: CASSQEWGRRSPLHF; DNA: TGTGCCAGCAGCCAAGAGTGGGGGCGCAGATCACCCCTCCACTTT; J: TRBJ1-6; D: -; V: TRBV4-2; size: -
CDR3: CASRPGTGVNQPQHF; DNA: TGTGCCAGCAGGCCCGGGACAGGGGTGAATCAGCCCCAGCATTTT; J: TRBJ1-5; D: TRBD1; V: TRBV7-2; size: -
CDR3: CASSYATGVQEQYF; DNA: TGTGCCAGCAGTTACGCTACAGGGGTGCAAGAGCAGTACTTC; J: TRBJ2-7; D: TRBD1; V: TRBV6-5; size: -
CDR3: CASSDIGGTDTQYF; DNA: TGTGCCAGCAGTGACATAGGGGGGACCGATACGCAGTATTTT; J: TRBJ2-3; D: -; V: TRBV6-1; size: -
CDR3: CASSVGLAGAAGQFF; DNA: TGTGCCAGCAGCGTAGGATTAGCGGGGGCTGCGGGGCAGTTCTTC; J: TRBJ2-1; D: TRBD2; V: TRBV9; size: -
CDR3: CASSQGSQPQHF; DNA: TGTGCCAGCAGCCAGGGTTCTCAGCCCCAGCATTTT; J: TRBJ1-5; D: -; V: TRBV16; size: -
CDR3: CASSPLPTDSGNTIYF; DNA: TGCGCCAGCAGCCCCCTCCCGACAGACTCTGGAAACACCATATATTTT; J: TRBJ1-3; D: -; V: TRBV4-1; size: -
CDR3: CASSRGGLETQYF; DNA: TGTGCCAGCAGTCGGGGGGGGTTAGAGACCCAGTACTTC; J: TRBJ2-5; D: TRBD2; V: TRBV6-2/TRBV6-3; size: once
CDR3: CASSQESGQGYHEQYF; DNA: TGTGCCAGCAGCCAAGAATCCGGACAGGGCTATCACGAGCAGTACTTC; J: TRBJ2-7; D: TRBD1; V: TRBV4-2; size: -
CDR3: CASSPTGAYYGYTF; DNA: TGTGCCAGCAGCCCCACAGGGGCCTACTATGGCTACACCTTC; J: TRBJ1-2; D: TRBD1; V: TRBV5-8; size: -
CDR3: CASSVGSYGQPQHF; DNA: TGTGCCAGCAGCGTAGGATCGTACGGTCAGCCCCAGCATTTT; J: TRBJ1-5; D: -; V: TRBV9; size: -
CDR3: CASSLGAGNTIYF; DNA: TGTGCCAGCAGCTTAGGAGCTGGAAACACCATATATTTT; J: TRBJ1-3; D: -; V: TRBV7-6; size: -